The entry below describes one T cell receptor beta chain. The method was immunoSEQ multiplex PCR; TCRdb's version includes in-frame clones alone and lacks a portion of them. The data show 65,000 to 80,000 clones, approximately 93% seen once. The data originate from a study of technical replicates of blood from several donors. The junction had 3 bases not matched to a gene; V was cut back by 0 bases and J by 3 bases. The CDR3 extends over 15 amino acids. Germline V gene data show CDR1 as MNHEY and CDR2 as SVGAGI. This chain links TRBV6-5 with TRBJ2-7, with 9 positions matching TRBD1. The sample taken for sequencing was T cells isolated from PBMCs. The TCR originated in a human donor in good health. The CDR3 sequence is CASSYSGTGNYEQYF. The CDR3 DNA follows: TGTGCCAGCAGTTACTCCGGGACAGGGAACTACGAGCAGTACTTC.